This T cell receptor beta chain appears in the sequencing data of a study of blood T cell repertoires in COVID-19. Study-level information: Sites in the United States, Italy and Spain provided acute and convalescent COVID-19 samples.

The assay was immunoSEQ multiplex PCR, and TCRdb's table has in-frame clones only and misses some. The repertoire holds about 140,000 clones, with 80% to 90% as singletons. The CDR3 runs to 13 residues. J was trimmed by 4 bases and V by 5 bases; bases with no gene match: 3. CDR1 and CDR2 (germline): MDHEN, SYDVKM. This clone appeared a single time. The TCR sequence derives from a man in his fifties or sixties with active or convalescent COVID-19. The chain couples TRBV28 to TRBJ1-1; 8 bases map to TRBD1. Material for sequencing was peripheral blood. In DNA form, the CDR3 reads TGTGCCAGCAGTGTACAGGGGGGCACTGAAGCTTTCTTT. As protein: CASSVQGGTEAFF. The full variable domain, in which reference TRBV28 and TRBJ1-1 provide the parts outside the CDR3, is DVKVTQSSRYLVKRTGEKVFLECVQDMDHENMFWYRQDPGLGLRLIYFSYDVKMKEKGDIPEGYSVSREKKERFSLILESASTNQTSMYLCASSVQGGTEAFFGQGTRLTVV.